The 14 T cell receptor beta chains below come from one sample, sequenced in a study of beta chain bispecific antibodies for T cell cancers. Study-level findings and limits: The leukemia cells, rather than normal T cells, gave most of the targeted TRBV signal.

TCRdb reanalysed the 5' RACE reads using MiXCR and keeps one entry per CDR3 protein. The repertoire includes about 8,800 distinct CDR3 sequences, 2.2% of them detected once, and approximately 68% sits in the top ten. T cells were expanded from blood mononuclear cells for 3 to 4 days with anti-CD3 OKT3 or CD3/CD28 beads. Their antigens are not known. The sequenced sample was T cells from a healthy donor cultured with Jurkat leukemia cells, obtained from a culture containing an anti-CD19 bispecific antibody. The receptors derive from a human donor in good health. Some clones in this sample may be carry-over from other donors' samples.

By share, this clonotype counts as medium-sized. CDR3 nucleotide sequence: TGCGCCAGCAGCGGGGGGACCATGAACACTGAAGCTTTCTTT. Amino acid sequence: CASSGGTMNTEAFF. The chain joins TRBV5-1 to TRBJ1-1; D is possibly TRBD1 (5 bases). The germline V and J ends were trimmed by 4 bases and 0 bases, with 10 bases remaining between them. The CDR3 is 14 amino acids. Germline lookup yields CDR1 SGHRS and CDR2 YFSETQ.

This clonotype has more than one count but fewer than ten. The chain couples TRBV25-1 to TRBJ2-5, with 9 bases fitting TRBD2. Trimming took 6 bases from V and 1 from J; bases not matched to a gene: 6. The CDR3 totals 15 residues. Germline V gene data show CDR1 as MGHDK and CDR2 as SYGVNS. In DNA form, the CDR3 reads TGTGCCAGCAGGAATAGCGGGGGACCCCAAGAGACCCAGTACTTC. Its translation: CASRNSGGPQETQYF.

This clonotype is medium-sized by share. The V gene is TRBV20-1, the J gene TRBJ2-1; maybe TRBD2 (6 bases). Trimming removed 6 bases from V and 2 bases from J, with 17 bases in between. Germline V gene lookup returns CDR1 DFQATT and CDR2 SNEGSKA (reference sequence). This CDR3 has 15 amino acids. CDR3 sequence reads: CSAPRAGSTYNEQFF. The CDR3 DNA follows: TGCAGTGCACCGCGGGCGGGGTCGACCTACAATGAGCAGTTCTTC.

This clonotype was seen repeatedly, ten times or more. This rearrangement joins TRBV4-1 to TRBJ2-7; D may be TRBD2 (6 bases). Germline CDR1 MGHRA, CDR2 YSYEKL. Trimming left V 3 bases short and J 3 bases short, with 12 bases between. This CDR3 spans 14 amino acids. DNA for the CDR3: TGCGCCAGCAGCCAGTCGGGACTGTTCTACGAGCAGTACTTC. Protein product: CASSQSGLFYEQYF.

This clonotype occurred many times. The chain links TRBV10-3 to TRBJ2-3; D ambiguous. The germline V gene has CDR1 ENHRY and CDR2 SYGVKD. The V end was cut by 3 bases, the J end by 4 bases, with 5 bases between. The CDR3 consists of 12 residues. This CDR3 is CAISDPPDTQYF. DNA for the CDR3: TGTGCCATCAGTGACCCCCCAGATACGCAGTATTTT.

This clonotype appeared many times. This rearrangement joins TRBV6-6 to TRBJ1-1; no definite D call. The CDR3 length is 13 residues. Germline lookup yields CDR1 MNHNY and CDR2 SVGAGI (reference sequence). The V gene lost 7 bases and the J gene lost 1 base, with 10 bases spanning the gap. CDR3 nucleotides: TGTGCCAGCAACCAACTGGGGAACACTGAAGCTTTCTTT. Its protein product is CASNQLGNTEAFF.

This clonotype was seen repeatedly, ten times or more. The V call is TRBV2, the J call TRBJ2-1, with D tentatively TRBD1 (6 bases). Germline V gene sequence: CDR1 SNHLY, CDR2 FYNNEI. V was pared by 7 bases and J by 0 bases, with 13 bases between. The CDR3 extends over 15 amino acids. The CDR3 sequence is CASISLDSSYNEQFF. For the CDR3, the DNA is TGTGCCAGCATCTCGTTGGACAGCTCCTACAATGAGCAGTTCTTC.

This clonotype has ten or more counts. The chain is built from TRBV27 and TRBJ1-2; D not resolved. This CDR3 contains 13 residues. V lost 3 bases and J lost 7, with 12 bases in between. CDR1 MNHEY and CDR2 SMNVEV come from the germline V gene (reference sequence). This chain's CDR3 is CASSFLGSGGYTF. CDR3 nucleotide sequence: TGTGCCAGCAGTTTCCTCGGCTCGGGTGGCTACACCTTC.

This clonotype was picked up a small number of times. The chain links TRBV5-1 to TRBJ2-5, with D maybe TRBD1 (6 bases). The length of the CDR3 is 13 residues. CDR1 is SGHRS and CDR2 is YFSETQ in the germline V gene. V lost 4 bases to trimming and J lost 4 bases, with 11 bases between them. For the CDR3, the DNA is TGCGCCAGCAGCCTACAGGGACGAGAGACCCAGTACTTC. It yields the protein CASSLQGRETQYF.

This clonotype was observed many times. The gene calls are TRBV20-1 and TRBJ1-2; D possibly corresponds to TRBD1 (6 bases). There are 14 residues in the CDR3. Germline CDR1 is DFQATT and CDR2 is SNEGSKA (reference sequence). Between the trimmed V and J ends, which lost 6 bases and 0 bases, there was a span of 14 bases. The CDR3: CSAIGQRSNYGYTF. For the CDR3, the DNA is TGCAGTGCCATCGGACAGCGGTCTAACTATGGCTACACCTTC.

A few counts support this clonotype. This chain links TRBV5-4 with TRBJ2-3; 8 nucleotides agree with TRBD1. V dropped 2 bases and J dropped 1; count of bases not matched to a gene: 18. CDR3 size: 20 residues. In germline, CDR1 is SGHNT, CDR2 YYREEE (reference sequence). The CDR3 loop is CASSFSLRDRLLSGTDTQYF. CDR3 nucleotide sequence: TGTGCCAGCAGCTTCTCCCTCCGGGACAGGCTTCTCTCGGGCACAGATACGCAGTATTTT.

In this sample, this clonotype turned up many times. This chain links TRBV28 with TRBJ2-7; 10 bases fit TRBD1. CDR1 and CDR2 from the germline V gene are MDHEN and SYDVKM. The CDR3 has 14 amino acids. V lost 6 bases to trimming and J lost 5 bases; unmatched junction nucleotides: 7. The CDR3 DNA reads as TGTGCCAGCAGACAGACAGGGGGCAGAGACGAGCAGTACTTC. Translated: CASRQTGGRDEQYF.

This clonotype occurred many times. The V and J genes are TRBV21-1 and TRBJ2-1; the table gives TRBD2 as D, unverified against the DNA. TRBV21-1 has pseudogene status. The length of the CDR3 is 17 residues. The CDR3 DNA follows: TGTGCCAGCAGCAAAGCGCTAGCGGGGAGCTCCTACAATGAGCAGTTCTTC. Translating it yields CASSKALAGSSYNEQFF.

This clonotype appeared many times. The rearrangement links TRBV5-1 to TRBJ2-1, with D tentatively TRBD2 (6 bases). The CDR3 is made up of 13 amino acids. V lost 4 bases to trimming and J lost 4 bases, with 9 bases between them. Germline CDR1 is SGHRS and CDR2 is YFSETQ. CDR3 sequence reads: CASSTGTYNEQFF. The CDR3, as DNA: TGCGCCAGCAGCACCGGGACTTACAATGAGCAGTTCTTC. Combining the CDR3 with reference TRBV5-1 and TRBJ2-1 gives the whole variable domain KAGVTQTPRYLIKTRGQQVTLSCSPISGHRSVSWYQQTPGQGLQFLFEYFSETQRNKGNFPGRFSGRQFSNSRSEMNVSTLELGDSALYLCASSTGTYNEQFFGPGTRLTVL.